The 29 T cell receptor beta chains below come from one sample, sequenced in a study of identical twins (dated by TCRdb to the mid-2010s). Receptor libraries were prepared by 5' RACE. Reads for this sample came from an Illumina HiSeq 2000. TCRdb ran its own pipeline on the public reads, namely fastp trimming at Q25 and MiXCR clone calling, and kept in-frame beta chains. For every CDR3 protein sequence, its rows merge into one entry that carries the most common genes and DNA. The sample records 300,000 to 350,000 distinct CDR3 sequences, roughly an eighth of which are singletons. The ten largest clones represent more than 6% of the sample. These data were likewise used in another study, on yellow fever vaccine responses in identical twins.

Sequencing used CD8+ T cells sorted from blood. Every receptor here comes from a young woman in good health.

This clonotype was seen ten or more times. The genes are TRBV28 and TRBJ1-2; TRBD1 matches at 7 bases. Germline lookup yields CDR1 MDHEN and CDR2 SYDVKM. This CDR3 contains 15 residues. Germline trimming cut 5 bases from V and 5 bases from J; bases unmatched to any gene: 11. This CDR3 reads CASSLETGRGYGYTF. For the CDR3, the DNA is TGTGCCAGCAGTCTAGAGACAGGGAGGGGGTATGGCTACACCTTC.

A few counts support this clonotype. The gene calls are TRBV6-1 and TRBJ1-2; perhaps TRBD1 as D (6 bases). CDR3 size: 14 residues. CDR1 and CDR2 (germline): MNHNS, SASEGT. Trimming left V 7 bases short and J 2 bases short, with 14 bases between. The CDR3 nucleotides read TGTGCCAGCACTCAATCGGACAGAAACTATGGCTACACCTTC. It is translated as CASTQSDRNYGYTF.

In its sample, this clonotype was seen a few times. The J gene is TRBJ2-5, the V gene TRBV6-1, with 9 bases matching TRBD1. The V and J ends lost 10 bases and 2 bases, in that order; junction bases with no gene match: 8. Per germline, CDR1 MNHNS and CDR2 SASEGT. This CDR3 comprises 14 residues. The CDR3 bases are TGTGCCACCTGGACAGGGGCGAAGCAAGAGACCCAGTACTTC. Its translation: CATWTGAKQETQYF.

This clonotype has more than one count but fewer than ten. The chain carries TRBV7-9 and TRBJ2-1; no reliable D call. V shed 5 bases and J shed 0 bases, with 11 bases lying between them. CDR3 length: 15 residues. Germline V gene lookup returns CDR1 SEHNR and CDR2 FQNEAQ (reference sequence). CDR3 region: CASSQTQSSYNEQFF. DNA of the CDR3: TGTGCCAGCAGCCAGACTCAGAGCTCCTACAATGAGCAGTTCTTC.

J is TRBJ2-1 and V is TRBV5-1, with D possibly called TRBD1 or TRBD2 (5 bases each). Germline values: CDR1 SGHRS, CDR2 YFSETQ. The CDR3 has 18 amino acids. V was clipped by 10 bases and J by 8 bases, with 34 bases between them. The CDR3 bases are TGCGCCCGAGAGGTTTGGACAACCAGGATACGGGATTGCGATGAGCAGTTCTTC. Protein: CAREVWTTRIRDCDEQFF.

V is TRBV2 and J is TRBJ2-5, with 7 bases aligning to TRBD2. Germline CDR1 SNHLY, CDR2 FYNNEI. The CDR3 is 14 amino acids. V lost 6 bases and J lost 3; bases outside the gene matches: 7. The CDR3 here is CASSDTSVEETQYF. In DNA, the CDR3 is TGTGCCAGCAGCGATACTAGCGTGGAAGAGACCCAGTACTTC.

V is TRBV20-1 and J is TRBJ2-7; either TRBD1 or TRBD2 may fit D (5 bases each). Trimming left V 0 bases short and J 6 bases short, with 15 bases between. CDR1 and CDR2 (germline): DFQATT, SNEGSKA (reference sequence). The CDR3 covers 14 residues. The CDR3 sequence: CSARDLGARGEQYF. CDR3 nucleotides: TGCAGTGCTAGAGATCTAGGGGCCCGGGGCGAGCAGTACTTC.

DNA for the CDR3: TGCAGTGCTAGAGTTAGCGGGGACCACACAGATACGCAGTATTTT. It specifies CSARVSGDHTDTQYF. The chain joins TRBV20-1 to TRBJ2-3; 8 bases align to TRBD2. The trim removed 1 base at V and 2 bases at J, leaving 5 bases unmatched. The CDR3 covers 15 residues. Germline V gives CDR1 DFQATT, CDR2 SNEGSKA (reference sequence).

This clonotype was counted only a few times. The chain is built from TRBV27 and TRBJ2-7; D is unclear. This CDR3 contains 13 residues. Germline V lookup: CDR1 MNHEY, CDR2 SMNVEV (reference sequence). Trimming took off 5 bases at V and 5 bases at J, with 13 bases between the two ends. CDR3 nucleotide sequence: TGTGCCAGCAGTCCTTACGCCGTGAACGAGCAGTACTTC. Translated, it gives CASSPYAVNEQYF.

The rearrangement joins TRBV4-1 to TRBJ2-7; D may be TRBD1 or TRBD2 (5 bases each). Per germline, CDR1 MGHRA and CDR2 YSYEKL. The CDR3 covers 15 residues. V lost 2 bases, J lost 4 bases, and 15 bases lay in between. Here the CDR3 DNA reads TGCGCCAGCAGCCAACTCGACGGGACCCCTTACGAGCAGTACGTC. Translation: CASSQLDGTPYEQYV.

The CDR3 DNA reads as TGCGCCAGCAATGGGATAGACACTGAAGCTTTCTTT. This sequence encodes CASNGIDTEAFF. The V and J genes are TRBV10-2 and TRBJ1-1; D call uncertain. V lost 7 bases, J lost 3 bases, and 9 bases lay in between. The CDR3 is 12 residues long. The germline gives CDR1 WSHSY, CDR2 SAAADI.

V usage is TRBV28 and J usage is TRBJ2-7; possible D gene TRBD2, 5 bases. Germline V gene sequence: CDR1 MDHEN, CDR2 SYDVKM. The CDR3 extends over 12 amino acids. The V end lost 8 bases, the J end lost 0 bases, and 8 bases lay between the germline ends. CDR3 in DNA: TGTGCCAGCGTTGACTACTCCTACGAGCAGTACTTC. The encoded protein is CASVDYSYEQYF.

The CDR3: CASSLFGKNTGELFF. In nucleotides, the CDR3 is TGTGCCAGCAGCTTGTTTGGCAAGAACACCGGGGAGCTGTTTTTT. This sequence joins TRBV5-5 and TRBJ2-2; D is unclear. The germline V gene has CDR1 SGHKS and CDR2 YYEKEE (reference sequence). Trimming took off 1 base at V and 1 base at J, with 8 bases between the two ends. CDR3 length: 15 residues.

The table lists this clonotype with many counts. This rearrangement joins TRBV11-2 to TRBJ2-3; D remains ambiguous. Germline CDR1 is SGHAT and CDR2 is FQNNGV. Deletions cut 4 bases from V and 4 bases from J, with 3 bases between. The CDR3 sequence is 11 residues long. CDR3 DNA sequence: TGTGCCAGCAGCTATGCAGATACGCAGTATTTT. This sequence encodes CASSYADTQYF.

This clonotype occurred a few times. V is TRBV1 and J is TRBJ2-5; the table gives TRBD1 as D, unverified against the DNA. TRBV1 is given as a pseudogene. The CDR3 totals 18 residues. The CDR3 is CTSSQEPRDTHRGETQYF. The CDR3 DNA is TGCACCAGCAGCCAAGAACCCCGGGACACCCACCGGGGGGAGACCCAGTACTTC.

This clonotype was recorded a few times. J is TRBJ1-2 and V is TRBV3-1, with no clear D. Germline V gene lookup returns CDR1 LGHDT and CDR2 YNNKEL (reference sequence). Trimming removed 2 bases at V and 6 bases at J, with 22 bases between. There are 17 residues in the CDR3. CDR3 DNA sequence: TGTGCCAGCAGCCAAATTAGTTCTGGCCAGCGATCGGATGGCTACACCTTC. Its protein is CASSQISSGQRSDGYTF.

The J gene is TRBJ2-5, the V gene TRBV11-2; no clear D. Germline CDR1 reads SGHAT; CDR2 reads FQNNGV. V gave up 4 bases and J gave up 0 bases, with 9 bases separating them. CDR3 length: 14 residues. CDR3 amino acids: CASSSTMYQETQYF. CDR3 DNA: TGTGCCAGCAGCTCCACCATGTACCAAGAGACCCAGTACTTC. The full variable domain, rest sourced from reference TRBV11-2 and TRBJ2-5, is EAGVAQSPRYKIIEKRQSVAFWCNPISGHATLYWYQQILGQGPKLLIQFQNNGVVDDSQLPKDRFSAERLKGVDSTLKIQPAKLEDSAVYLCASSSTMYQETQYFGPGTRLLVL.

This clonotype was observed at least ten times. The chain joins TRBV4-1 to TRBJ1-5; 9 positions agree with TRBD1. Looked up from germline, CDR1 is MGHRA and CDR2 is YSYEKL. With 4 bases clipped from V and 5 bases from J, the junction kept 6 bases outside the gene matches. The CDR3 consists of 15 residues. Here the CDR3 DNA reads TGCGCCAGCAGCCTCCGGGACAGGGTGGATCAGCCCCAGCATTTT. Protein sequence: CASSLRDRVDQPQHF.

The V and J genes are TRBV7-8 and TRBJ2-1; 8 nucleotides align to TRBD2. The germline V gene has CDR1 SGHVS and CDR2 FQNEAQ. V lost 4 bases and J lost 4; bases outside the gene matches: 6. The CDR3 length is 15 residues. The CDR3 loop is CASSSYRGGYNEQFF. The CDR3 DNA sequence: TGTGCCAGCAGCTCCTACCGCGGGGGGTACAATGAGCAGTTCTTC.

This chain's CDR3 is CASGGRTGYTF. The DNA for the CDR3 is TGTGCCAGCGGTGGGAGGACGGGCTACACCTTC. This chain uses TRBV9 with TRBJ1-2; unclear D gene. Germline V gene data show CDR1 as SGDLS and CDR2 as YYNGEE. The CDR3 consists of 11 residues. V gave up 7 bases and J gave up 8 bases, with 12 bases separating them.

This clonotype was recorded a few times. CDR3 bases: TGTGCCAGCAGTTTTTCGGGCAGGGGGTACAATGAGCAGTTCTTC. Its protein product is CASSFSGRGYNEQFF. The chain has TRBV28 and TRBJ2-1; 7 bases are shared with TRBD1. The CDR3 is 15 amino acids. The trim removed 3 bases at V and 4 bases at J, leaving 6 bases unmatched. From germline, CDR1 is MDHEN and CDR2 SYDVKM.

This chain joins TRBV14 and TRBJ2-1; no clear D gene. Germline loops: CDR1 SGHDN, CDR2 FVKESK. The V and J ends lost 4 bases and 2 bases respectively, with 9 bases between them. This CDR3 has 14 residues. CDR3 sequence: CASSRGMTYNEQFF. The CDR3 DNA follows: TGTGCCAGCAGCCGAGGCATGACCTACAATGAGCAGTTCTTC.

This clonotype was counted at least ten times. The chain uses TRBV7-8 and TRBJ1-3; a weak D match, TRBD1 (5 bases). The CDR3 loop spans 18 amino acids. From germline, CDR1 is SGHVS and CDR2 FQNEAQ. Between the trimmed V and J ends, which lost 5 bases and 0 bases, there was a span of 20 bases. DNA of the CDR3: TGTGCCAGCAGCCATGGTGGGGGGAAGAGCCACTCTGGAAACACCATATATTTT. It specifies CASSHGGGKSHSGNTIYF.

The sample holds many counts of this clonotype. The rearrangement links TRBV12-3 or TRBV12-4 to TRBJ1-5; possibly TRBD1 for D (6 bases). The CDR3 extends over 16 amino acids. Trimming pared 5 bases from V and 4 bases from J, leaving 18 bases between. The CDR3: CASSTWGHPGNQPQHF. In DNA, the CDR3 is TGTGCCAGCAGTACGTGGGGACACCCTGGTAATCAGCCCCAGCATTTT.

The chain couples TRBV4-1 to TRBJ2-1; D gene uncertain. Germline lookup yields CDR1 MGHRA and CDR2 YSYEKL. V gave up 3 bases and J gave up 8 bases, with 8 bases separating them. The CDR3 covers 12 residues. CDR3 nucleotides: TGCGCCAGCAGCCAGGGCTATGATGAGCAGTTCTTC. As protein: CASSQGYDEQFF.

This clonotype was seen ten or more times. The chain carries TRBV4-1 and TRBJ1-1; maybe TRBD1 (5 bases). The CDR3 is made up of 17 amino acids. From germline, CDR1 is MGHRA and CDR2 YSYEKL. Trimming removed 5 bases at V and 0 bases at J, with 19 bases between. CDR3 sequence: CASSFRAPGRLNTEAFF. As DNA, the CDR3 is TGCGCCAGCAGCTTTCGAGCGCCGGGACGCCTGAACACTGAAGCTTTCTTT.

The chain links TRBV28 to TRBJ2-7; no reliable D call. Per germline, CDR1 MDHEN and CDR2 SYDVKM. V was trimmed by 2 bases and J by 2 bases, leaving 13 bases between them. The CDR3 has 15 residues. Here the CDR3 DNA reads TGTGCCAGCAGTTTAGCGGCAGGAGAAGCCTACGAGCAGTACGTC. Its protein product is CASSLAAGEAYEQYV.

The rearrangement links TRBV28 to TRBJ2-5; 8 bases map to TRBD2. From germline, CDR1 is MDHEN and CDR2 SYDVKM. CDR3 length: 15 amino acids. V was clipped by 3 bases and J by 5 bases; unmatched bases: 8. In nucleotides, the CDR3 is TGTGCCAGCAGTTTCAGTAGCGGGACGGAGGAGACCCAGTACTTC. Its translation: CASSFSSGTEETQYF. Full variable domain (missing parts from reference TRBV28 and TRBJ2-5): DVKVTQSSRYLVKRTGEKVFLECVQDMDHENMFWYRQDPGLGLRLIYFSYDVKMKEKGDIPEGYSVSREKKERFSLILESASTNQTSMYLCASSFSSGTEETQYFGPGTRLLVL.

This clonotype came up a few times. The J gene is TRBJ2-3, the V gene TRBV20-1, with TRBD2 matching 9 bases. This CDR3 has 15 amino acids. From germline, CDR1 is DFQATT and CDR2 SNEGSKA (reference sequence). J gave up 1 base and V 3 bases, and 5 bases lay outside the gene matches. The CDR3: CSASSAGGGTDTQYF. For the CDR3, the DNA is TGCAGTGCTAGTTCTGCGGGGGGGGGCACAGATACGCAGTATTTT.